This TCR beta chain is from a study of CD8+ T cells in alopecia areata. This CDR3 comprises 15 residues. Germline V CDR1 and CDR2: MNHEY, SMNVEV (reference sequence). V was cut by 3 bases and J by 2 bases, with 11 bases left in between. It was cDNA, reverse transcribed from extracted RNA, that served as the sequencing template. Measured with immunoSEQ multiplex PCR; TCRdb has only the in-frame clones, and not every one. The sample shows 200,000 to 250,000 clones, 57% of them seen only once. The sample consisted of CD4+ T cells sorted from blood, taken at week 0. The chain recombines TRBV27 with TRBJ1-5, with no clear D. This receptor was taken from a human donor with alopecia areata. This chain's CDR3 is CASSFDGSGNQPQHF. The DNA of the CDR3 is TGTGCCAGCAGTTTTGACGGGTCGGGCAATCAGCCCCAGCATTTT.